This T cell receptor beta chain comes out of a study of cytomegalovirus exposure and HLA in healthy donors. PCR employed 60 Vbeta and 13 Jbeta primers. Clones were sequenced by immunoSEQ multiplex PCR, and TCRdb holds only the in-frame ones, with some missing. The sample gives around 100,000 clones, roughly two thirds of which show up once; less than 4.5% is in the top ten. Comments on this clone: No antigen is known for it.

Study results and caveats: Cytomegalovirus-associated TCR beta chains were listed, numbering approximately 150. Accurate prediction of most subjects' HLA-A and HLA-B alleles from TCR beta sequences was reported. What a later analysis reportedly showed was that an Asian-associated ancestry cluster had fewer N-insertions than the approximately 700-donor mean. Presence/absence results assume similar sequencing depth per donor, which may not hold.

This TCR came from a man aged 40-55 years in good health and CMV-seronegative. Sequencing was performed on PBMCs.

For the CDR3, the DNA is TGTGCCAGCAAGCAGGGAACTGAAGCTTTCTTT. Its protein product is CASKQGTEAFF. V is TRBV5-4 and J is TRBJ1-1; a possible D gene is TRBD1 (5 bases). Trimming removed 6 bases from V and 5 bases from J, with 8 bases in between. Germline V gene data show CDR1 as SGHNT and CDR2 as YYREEE (reference sequence). The CDR3 is 11 residues long.